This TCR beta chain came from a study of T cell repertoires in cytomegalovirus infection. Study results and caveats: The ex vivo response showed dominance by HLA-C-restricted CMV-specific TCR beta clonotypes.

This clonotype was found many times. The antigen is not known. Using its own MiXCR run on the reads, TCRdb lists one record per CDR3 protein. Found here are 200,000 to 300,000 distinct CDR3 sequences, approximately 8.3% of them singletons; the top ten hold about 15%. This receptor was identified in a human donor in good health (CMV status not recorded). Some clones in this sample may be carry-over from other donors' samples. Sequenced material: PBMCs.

CDR3 nucleotide sequence: TGTGCCAGCAGTGAAGCTCCCGGGACAGGGTCTAATAGCTACACCTTC. Its protein is CASSEAPGTGSNSYTF. J is TRBJ1-2 and V is TRBV6-1, with TRBD1 matching over 9 bases. V dropped 0 bases and J dropped 9; count of bases not matched to a gene: 11. The CDR3 is 16 residues long. CDR1 MNHNS and CDR2 SASEGT come from the germline V gene.